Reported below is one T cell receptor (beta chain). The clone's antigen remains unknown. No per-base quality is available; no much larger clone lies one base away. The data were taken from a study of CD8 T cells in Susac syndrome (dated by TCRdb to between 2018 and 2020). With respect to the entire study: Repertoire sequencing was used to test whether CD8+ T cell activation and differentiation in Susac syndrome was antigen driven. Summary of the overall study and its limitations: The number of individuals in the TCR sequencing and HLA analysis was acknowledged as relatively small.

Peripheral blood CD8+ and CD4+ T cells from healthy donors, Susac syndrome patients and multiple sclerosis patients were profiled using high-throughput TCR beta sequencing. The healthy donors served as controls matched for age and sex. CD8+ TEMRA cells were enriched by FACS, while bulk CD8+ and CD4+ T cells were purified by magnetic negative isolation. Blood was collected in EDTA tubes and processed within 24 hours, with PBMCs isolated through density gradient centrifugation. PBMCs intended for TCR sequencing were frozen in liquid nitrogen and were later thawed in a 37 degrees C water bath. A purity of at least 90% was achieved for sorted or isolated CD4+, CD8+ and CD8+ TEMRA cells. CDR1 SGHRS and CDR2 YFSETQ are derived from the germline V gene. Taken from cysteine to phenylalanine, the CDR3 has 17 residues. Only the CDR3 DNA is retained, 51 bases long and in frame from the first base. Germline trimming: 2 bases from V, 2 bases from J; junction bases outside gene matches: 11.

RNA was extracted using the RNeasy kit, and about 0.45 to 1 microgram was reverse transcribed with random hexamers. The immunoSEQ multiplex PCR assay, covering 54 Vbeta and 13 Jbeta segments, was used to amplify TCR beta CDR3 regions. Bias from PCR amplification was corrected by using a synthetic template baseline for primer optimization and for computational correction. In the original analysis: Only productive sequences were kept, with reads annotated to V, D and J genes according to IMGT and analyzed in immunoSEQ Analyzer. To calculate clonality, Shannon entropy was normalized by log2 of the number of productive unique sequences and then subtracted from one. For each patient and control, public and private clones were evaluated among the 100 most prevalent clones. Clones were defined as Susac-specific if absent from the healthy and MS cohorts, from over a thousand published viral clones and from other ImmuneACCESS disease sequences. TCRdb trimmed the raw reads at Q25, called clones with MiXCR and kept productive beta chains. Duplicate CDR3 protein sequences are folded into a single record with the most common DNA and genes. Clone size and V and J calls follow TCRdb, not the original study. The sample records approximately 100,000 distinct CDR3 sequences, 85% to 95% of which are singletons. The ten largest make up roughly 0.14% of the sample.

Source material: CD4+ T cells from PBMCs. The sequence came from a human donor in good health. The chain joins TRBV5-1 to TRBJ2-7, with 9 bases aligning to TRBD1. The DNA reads TGCGCCAGCAGCTTCCCCCTACAGGGGGCAACAACCTACGAGCAGTACTTC. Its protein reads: CASSFPLQGATTYEQYF.